This TCR beta chain appears in the sequencing data of a study of beta chain features in type 1 diabetes. Trimming cost V 0 bases and J 7 bases, with 1 base left between them. The length of the CDR3 is 11 residues. Germline lookup yields CDR1 LGHNA and CDR2 YNFKEQ. Sequencing targeted expressed TCRB transcripts, as all isolated RNA had been reverse transcribed. TCRdb keeps only in-frame clones here, not all; method: immunoSEQ multiplex PCR. Among almost 350,000 clones listed, roughly 8% were seen once. This clone was found many times. Sequenced: central memory CD4+ T cells from blood. This TCR was recovered from a woman aged 18-35 years in good health. The chain carries TRBV4-2 and TRBJ2-1, with D hard to call. CDR3 DNA sequence: TGTGCCAGCAGCCAAGAGAATGAGCAGTTCTTC. Its protein product is CASSQENEQFF.